A single sample is the source of the 12 T cell receptor beta chains below, sequenced in a study of Ad26.COV2.S vaccination and SARS-CoV-2 variants (dated by TCRdb to 2020 to 2023). Libraries were constructed by the immunoSEQ multiplex PCR assay. TCRdb provides this immuneACCESS table in a form limited to in-frame rearrangements. Some clones are lacking; in checked studies, under half of them reflect an unresolved V gene, and why the rest are absent is not known. In this sample the table shows about half a million clones, 80% to 90% of which occur a single time. The ten largest clonotypes hold about 1.7% of the sample. What the treatment or condition label conveys for this sample: some 20 received Ad26.COV2.S at low or high dose, single or two shots; five or six received placebo; per-sample allocation not given. Repertoires of vaccine and placebo recipients were sequenced from samples taken on day 63 after the first injection.

Sequenced here: peripheral blood, sampled in a trial of Ad26.COV2.S vaccine versus placebo. The receptors derive from a person aged 18-65 years who received the Ad26.COV2.S COVID-19 vaccine or a placebo.

In DNA form, the CDR3 reads TGTGCCAGCAGCTTTAGGTTACAGGAGAGCTCCTACAATGAGCAGTTCTTC. Translating it yields CASSFRLQESSYNEQFF. The chain uses TRBV7-9 and TRBJ2-1; maybe TRBD1 (5 bases). CDR1 is SEHNR and CDR2 is FQNEAQ in the germline V gene (reference sequence). This CDR3 has 17 residues. Trimming removed 3 bases at V and 0 bases at J, with 15 bases between. The whole variable domain, filled in from reference TRBV7-9 and TRBJ2-1, reads DTGVSQNPRHKITKRGQNVTFRCDPISEHNRLYWYRQTLGQGPEFLTYFQNEAQLEKSRLLSDRFSAERPKGSFSTLEIQRTEQGDSAMYLCASSFRLQESSYNEQFFGPGTRLTVL.

The rearrangement links TRBV6-5 to TRBJ1-2, with D unresolved. The germline V gene encodes CDR1 MNHEY and CDR2 SVGAGI. Trimming shortened V by 0 bases and J by 1 base, and 6 bases separated the two germline ends. The CDR3 totals 14 residues. The CDR3 nucleotides are TGTGCCAGCAGTTACTCCGGGATTAACTATGGCTACACCTTC. Its translation: CASSYSGINYGYTF.

The chain employs TRBV27 and TRBJ1-2, with 8 bases that match TRBD1. V was clipped by 6 bases and J by 5 bases; unmatched bases: 14. The CDR3 runs to 16 residues. Germline CDR1 MNHEY, CDR2 SMNVEV (reference sequence). The CDR3 loop reads CASSETRSTGVYGYTF. CDR3 in DNA: TGTGCCAGCAGCGAAACCAGATCGACAGGGGTATATGGCTACACCTTC.

The V gene is TRBV6-2 or TRBV6-3, the J gene TRBJ1-1; 9 nucleotides match TRBD1. Trimming cost V 5 bases and J 0 bases; bases outside gene matches: 4. Germline V gene data show CDR1 as MNHEY and CDR2 as SVGEGT. The CDR3 is 15 residues long. The CDR3: CASSRTGDMNTEAFF. CDR3 in DNA: TGTGCCAGCAGTAGGACAGGGGACATGAACACTGAAGCTTTCTTT.

DNA of the CDR3: TGTGCCAGCAGCTTCGGCCAAAACACCGGGGAGCTGTTTTTT. This gives the protein CASSFGQNTGELFF. This chain joins TRBV5-5 and TRBJ2-2; D is uncertain. The CDR3 is made up of 14 amino acids. V dropped 2 bases and J dropped 2 bases, with 7 bases sitting between them. Germline V gene lookup returns CDR1 SGHKS and CDR2 YYEKEE (reference sequence).

This chain connects TRBV29-1 to TRBJ2-5; D is uncertain. V lost 4 bases to trimming and J lost 2 bases, with 5 bases between them. The CDR3 has 11 residues. The germline CDR1 and CDR2 sequences are SQVTM and ANQGSEA. CDR3 region: CSVVPQETQYF. Written as DNA, the CDR3 is TGCAGCGTTGTTCCTCAAGAGACCCAGTACTTC.

The chain carries TRBV4-1 and TRBJ1-3, with 10 bases that match TRBD1. Germline V gene sequence: CDR1 MGHRA, CDR2 YSYEKL. The CDR3 is 14 residues long. The trim removed 3 bases at V and 9 bases at J, leaving 5 bases unmatched. CDR3 in amino acids: CASSHPGQGITIYF. For the CDR3, the DNA is TGCGCCAGCAGCCACCCGGGACAGGGGATCACCATATATTTT.

The CDR3 sequence: CASSLEPAENSPLHF. The CDR3 DNA is TGTGCCAGCAGTCTCGAGCCGGCCGAGAATTCACCCCTCCACTTT. The chain carries TRBV6-5 and TRBJ1-6, with D uncertain. The V end lost 5 bases, the J end lost 7 bases, and 15 bases lay between the germline ends. The CDR3 is 15 residues long. Per the germline V gene, CDR1 is MNHEY and CDR2 is SVGAGI.

The chain is built from TRBV4-2 and TRBJ2-1; D may be TRBD2 (6 bases). V lost 3 bases and J lost 5, with 14 bases in between. Germline CDR1 reads LGHNA; CDR2 reads YNFKEQ. CDR3 size: 15 residues. CDR3 nucleotide sequence: TGTGCCAGCAGCCAGGCTCCCGGGGAGGACAATGAGCAGTTCTTC. It is translated as CASSQAPGEDNEQFF.

The chain carries TRBV19 and TRBJ2-7, with 15 bases identical to TRBD2. This CDR3 is 15 amino acids long. CDR1 is LNHDA, CDR2 SQIVND, per germline (reference sequence). J gave up 6 bases and V 6 bases, and 6 bases lay outside the gene matches. The chain's CDR3 is CASSGLAGGFLEQYF. The CDR3 DNA reads TGTGCCAGTAGCGGACTAGCGGGAGGGTTCCTCGAGCAGTACTTC.

The chain combines TRBV4-2 with TRBJ1-5; D is possibly TRBD1 (5 bases). CDR1 and CDR2 from the germline V gene are LGHNA and YNFKEQ. The CDR3 is made up of 15 amino acids. The germline V and J ends were trimmed by 3 bases and 3 bases, with 12 bases remaining between them. This CDR3 is CASSQGGGFNQPQHF. The CDR3 DNA is TGTGCCAGCAGCCAGGGGGGTGGGTTCAATCAGCCCCAGCATTTT.

This chain links TRBV4-2 with TRBJ1-6; a weak D match, TRBD1 (5 bases). V was pared by 6 bases and J by 8 bases, with 14 bases between. CDR3 length: 14 amino acids. Germline V lookup: CDR1 LGHNA, CDR2 YNFKEQ. CDR3 protein: CASRRDGAYSPLHF. The CDR3 DNA follows: TGTGCCAGCAGACGCGACGGGGCATATTCACCCCTCCACTTT.